A single sample gave rise to the 3 T cell receptor beta chains below, sequenced in a study of blood T cell repertoires in COVID-19. TCRdb keeps only in-frame clones here, not all; method: immunoSEQ multiplex PCR. The sample lists roughly 500,000 clones, 89% seen once, with roughly 0.9% in the top ten. Specimen: peripheral blood. These receptors all stem from a man aged 18 to 35 with COVID-19, enrolled during active disease.

The chain is built from TRBV11-2 and TRBJ2-3, with no clear D. This CDR3 contains 13 residues. Trimming took 0 bases from V and 2 from J, leaving 3 bases between them. In germline, CDR1 is SGHAT, CDR2 FQNNGV. This CDR3 reads CASSLDSTDTQYF. CDR3 DNA sequence: TGTGCCAGCAGCTTAGACTCCACAGATACGCAGTATTTT.

This clone was observed once. The CDR3 reads CASRGDRASGANVLTF. The CDR3, as DNA: TGTGCCAGCAGGGGGGACAGGGCTTCTGGGGCCAACGTCCTGACTTTC. This chain uses TRBV2 with TRBJ2-6; the match to TRBD1 covers 9 bases. This CDR3 region has 16 residues. V shed 6 bases, J shed 1 base, and the junction held 4 bases outside the gene matches. Germline lookup yields CDR1 SNHLY and CDR2 FYNNEI.

This clone was found once. The CDR3, as DNA: TGTGCCAGCACCCCAGGGGGGCGGGCCGGCAATGAGCAGTTCTTC. Translation gives CASTPGGRAGNEQFF. The rearrangement links TRBV9 to TRBJ2-1; tentatively, D is TRBD1 (7 bases). V dropped 6 bases and J dropped 6 bases, with 19 bases sitting between them. The length of the CDR3 is 15 residues. Germline V gene lookup returns CDR1 SGDLS and CDR2 YYNGEE.